This TCR beta chain was obtained from a study of blood T cells in healthy people across ages. Study findings and constraints: Estimated diversity that came from one million T cells was considered an underestimate.

This clonotype was observed at least ten times. No antigen is known for it. Donors were healthy Caucasian individuals from Russia aged roughly 6 to 90. A second PCR, run for about 7 to 11 cycles, used a sample-barcoded 5' primer plus a J-beta primer mix. TCRdb processed the 5' RACE reads anew with MiXCR; each CDR3 protein has one entry. The table has around 800,000 distinct CDR3 sequences, 20% to 30% seen once. The CDR3 length is 12 residues. The V end was cut by 11 bases, the J end by 6 bases, with 15 bases between. Germline-derived CDR1 and CDR2 are SGHAT and FQNNGV. The sample also formed part of further work on T cells of mothers and their children. This second study notes: Similar effects of thymic selection on TCR recombination output were recorded in related and unrelated pairs.

This TCR was sampled from a boy under 18 in good health. The V call is TRBV11-2, the J call TRBJ2-3, with D perhaps being TRBD1 or TRBD2 (5 bases each). Sequenced input: blood. The CDR3 DNA follows: TGTGCCGCCGGGGCAGGGTACGATACGCAGTATTTT. Its translation is CAAGAGYDTQYF. Variable domain in full (rest from reference TRBV11-2 and TRBJ2-3): EAGVAQSPRYKIIEKRQSVAFWCNPISGHATLYWYQQILGQGPKLLIQFQNNGVVDDSQLPKDRFSAERLKGVDSTLKIQPAKLEDSAVYLCAAGAGYDTQYFGPGTRLTVL.